Detailed here is one T cell receptor (beta chain). Germline CDR1 is SGHDN and CDR2 is FVKESK. The CDR3 covers 13 residues. Trimming took off 2 bases at V and 15 bases at J, with 17 bases between the two ends. The data were obtained in a study of control samples from healthy donors and cancer patients. The table came from immunoSEQ multiplex PCR; TCRdb's copy has only in-frame clones and leaves some out. Seen here are tens of thousands of clones, approximately 88% observed once, and the top ten hold roughly 16%. The V call is TRBV14, the J call TRBJ2-1, with D perhaps TRBD1 or TRBD2 (6 bases each). The TCR was taken from a man between 45 and 60 years old in good health. Sequenced input: blood. The CDR3 nucleotides are TGTGCCAGCAGCCAACAACAACAGGGACTTCTGTTCTTC. Its protein product is CASSQQQQGLLFF.